This section outlines one T cell receptor (beta chain) sequence together with its context. The target antigen is unknown. This record comes from a study of OX40 agonist ivuxolimab in advanced cancers. The data were produced by immunoSEQ multiplex PCR, yet TCRdb's version contains in-frame clones alone and is incomplete. The data contain under 100,000 clones, over 75% of them singletons. This CDR3 comprises 13 residues. Trimming at V came to 8 bases and at J to 1 base, leaving 6 bases not matched to a gene. Germline V gene lookup returns CDR1 SQVTM and CDR2 ANQGSEA. Findings and limits, study-wide: Expanded peripheral T cell antigen specificity was not determined.

This rearrangement joins TRBV29-1 to TRBJ2-5; 8 bases line up with TRBD2. Sequenced material: CD4+ or CD8+ T cells sorted from blood, taken in a trial of the OX40 agonist ivuxolimab. This receptor was identified in an adult with an advanced solid tumor such as melanoma, head and neck, liver or kidney cancer. This chain's CDR3 is CSTPGGGQETQYF. DNA of the CDR3: TGCAGCACGCCGGGGGGGGGCCAAGAGACCCAGTACTTC.